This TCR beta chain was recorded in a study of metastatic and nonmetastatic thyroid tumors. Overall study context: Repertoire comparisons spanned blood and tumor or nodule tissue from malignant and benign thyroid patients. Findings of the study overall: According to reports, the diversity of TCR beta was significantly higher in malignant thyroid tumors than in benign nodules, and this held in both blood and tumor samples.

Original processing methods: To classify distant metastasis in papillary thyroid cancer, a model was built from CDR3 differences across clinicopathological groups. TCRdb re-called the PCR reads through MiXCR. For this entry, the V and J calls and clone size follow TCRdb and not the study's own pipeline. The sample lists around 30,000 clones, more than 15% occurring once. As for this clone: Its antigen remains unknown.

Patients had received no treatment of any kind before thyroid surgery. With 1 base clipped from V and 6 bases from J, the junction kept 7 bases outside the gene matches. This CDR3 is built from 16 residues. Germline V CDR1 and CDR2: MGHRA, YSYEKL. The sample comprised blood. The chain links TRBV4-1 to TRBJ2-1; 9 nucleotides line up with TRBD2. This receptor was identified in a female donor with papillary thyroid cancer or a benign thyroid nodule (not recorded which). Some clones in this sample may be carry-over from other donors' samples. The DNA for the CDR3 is TGCGCCAGCAGCCAAGGTCCCGGACTAGCGATCAATGAGCAGTTCTTC. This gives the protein CASSQGPGLAINEQFF.